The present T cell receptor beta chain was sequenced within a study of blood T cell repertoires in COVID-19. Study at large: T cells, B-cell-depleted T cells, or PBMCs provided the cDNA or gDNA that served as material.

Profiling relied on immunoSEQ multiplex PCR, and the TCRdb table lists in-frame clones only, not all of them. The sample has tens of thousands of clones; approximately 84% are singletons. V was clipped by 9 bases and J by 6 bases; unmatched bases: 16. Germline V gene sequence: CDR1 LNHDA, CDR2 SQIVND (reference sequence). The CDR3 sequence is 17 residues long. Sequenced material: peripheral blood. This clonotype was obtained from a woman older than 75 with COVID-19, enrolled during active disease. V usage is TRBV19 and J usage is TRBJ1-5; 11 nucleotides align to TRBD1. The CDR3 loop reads CASIPGQGVYGGQPQHF. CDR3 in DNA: TGTGCCAGCATCCCGGGACAGGGGGTTTATGGGGGTCAGCCCCAGCATTTT. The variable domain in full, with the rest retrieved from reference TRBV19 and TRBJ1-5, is DGGITQSPKYLFRKEGQNVTLSCEQNLNHDAMYWYRQDPGQGLRLIYYSQIVNDFQKGDIAEGYSVSREKKESFPLTVTSAQKNPTAFYLCASIPGQGVYGGQPQHFGDGTRLSIL.